The T cell receptor (beta chain) described here comes from a study of cytomegalovirus exposure and HLA in healthy donors. PCR used 60 Vbeta primers and 13 Jbeta primers. The data were produced by immunoSEQ multiplex PCR, yet TCRdb's version contains in-frame clones alone and is incomplete. The sample yields some 200,000 clones, approximately 67% seen once. The germline gives CDR1 SGHAT, CDR2 FQNNGV. The CDR3 loop spans 14 amino acids. The trim removed 5 bases at V and 4 bases at J, leaving 5 bases unmatched. The chain combines TRBV11-2 with TRBJ2-1; 7 bases fit TRBD1. Sequencing was performed on PBMCs. This clonotype was obtained from a man aged 35 to 55 in good health and CMV-seronegative. This CDR3 is CASSGDRIYNEQFF. DNA for the CDR3: TGTGCCAGCAGCGGGGACAGAATTTACAATGAGCAGTTCTTC.